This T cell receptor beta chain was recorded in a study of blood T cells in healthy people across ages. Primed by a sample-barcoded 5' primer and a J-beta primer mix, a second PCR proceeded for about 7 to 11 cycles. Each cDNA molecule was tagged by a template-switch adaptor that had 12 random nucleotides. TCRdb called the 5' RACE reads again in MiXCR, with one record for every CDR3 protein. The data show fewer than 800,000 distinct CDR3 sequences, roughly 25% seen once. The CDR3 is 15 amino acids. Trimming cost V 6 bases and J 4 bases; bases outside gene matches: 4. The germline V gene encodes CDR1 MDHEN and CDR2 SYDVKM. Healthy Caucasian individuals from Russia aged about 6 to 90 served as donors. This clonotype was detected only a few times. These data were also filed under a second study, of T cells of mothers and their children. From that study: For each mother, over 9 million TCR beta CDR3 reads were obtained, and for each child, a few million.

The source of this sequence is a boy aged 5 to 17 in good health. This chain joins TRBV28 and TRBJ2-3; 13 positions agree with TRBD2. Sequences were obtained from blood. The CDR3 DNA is TGTGCCAGCAGGCCTACTAGCGGGAGGGCAGATACGCAGTATTTT. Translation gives CASRPTSGRADTQYF. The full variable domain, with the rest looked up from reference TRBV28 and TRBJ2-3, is DVKVTQSSRYLVKRTGEKVFLECVQDMDHENMFWYRQDPGLGLRLIYFSYDVKMKEKGDIPEGYSVSREKKERFSLILESASTNQTSMYLCASRPTSGRADTQYFGPGTRLTVL.